This T cell receptor beta chain was retrieved from a study of T cell responses to AZD1222 COVID-19 vaccine. Study results and limitations: Donors skewed white British and female; clonal diversity was possibly underestimated. Spike was spanned by vaccine-associated CD4 TCRs, with dominance at 160-218 and 743-854. Seropositivity was recorded at baseline in only 6 or 7 AZD1222 recipients. Reportedly, nearly half the spike-specific TCRs target unmutated variant regions.

A word on this clone: Its matching antigen is unknown.

Data came from immunoSEQ multiplex PCR; TCRdb stores just in-frame clones and leaves some out. Among 150,000 to 200,000 clones listed, around 87% were seen once. Trimming removed 7 bases at V and 0 bases at J, with 15 bases between. The CDR3 covers 15 residues. The germline CDR1 and CDR2 sequences are MNHEY and SVGAGI. The genes are TRBV6-5 and TRBJ1-1; D ambiguous. The starting material was peripheral blood, obtained on day 0 of AZD1222 vaccination. The TCR comes from an adult in good health. The CDR3 DNA follows: TGTGCCAGCACCCTACGGGAAGGGATGAACACTGAAGCTTTCTTT. It codes for CASTLREGMNTEAFF.